A selection of T cell receptor beta chains follows, all from one sample in a study of radiation and T cells in renal cell carcinoma. TCRdb keeps only in-frame clones here, not all; method: immunoSEQ multiplex PCR. Altogether 150,000 to 200,000 clones are present, roughly nine tenths being singletons, with the ten largest covering approximately 10%. This specimen was blood, taken from a patient whose treatment included radiotherapy and nephrectomy. All receptors derive from a woman aged 50 to 60 with renal cell carcinoma. Both conserved end residues are part of each CDR3. Each record gives: D gene, clone size, V gene, J gene, CDR3 DNA, CDR3 protein. The D gene is left open where the match is weak. Rows give clone size only sometimes, using once, few, many, or a class for an expanded clone.

>TRBD2|few|TRBV7-3|TRBJ2-1
TGTGCCAGCAGCTTAGGGACTAGCGGGGGGCCTCGGCAGTTCTTC
CASSLGTSGGPRQFF
>.|.|TRBV6-6|TRBJ2-4
TGTGCCAGCATGGTAACAGGGGCCAAAAACATTCAGTACTTC
CASMVTGAKNIQYF
>.|.|TRBV18|TRBJ2-2
TGTGCCAGCTCACCAGAGACAGCGAACACCGGGGAGCTGTTTTTT
CASSPETANTGELFF
>TRBD1|.|TRBV6-1|TRBJ1-5
TGTGCCAGCAGCCTCGACAGGGCCAGCAATCAGCCCCAGCATTTT
CASSLDRASNQPQHF
>TRBD1|.|TRBV11-3|TRBJ2-2
TGTGCCAGCAGCTTCGTTGGTCTGTGGACAGGGGGGACCGGGGAGCTGTTTTTT
CASSFVGLWTGGTGELFF
>.|.|TRBV5-1|TRBJ1-5
TGCGCCAGCAGTAAAGAAACGGGGGGTCAGCCCCAGCATTTT
CASSKETGGQPQHF
>.|.|TRBV6-6|TRBJ2-3
TGTGCCACCCGACGAACAGATACGCAGTATTTT
CATRRTDTQYF
>TRBD2|.|TRBV7-2|TRBJ2-3
TGTGCCAGCAGCACCCGGACTAGCGGGGGGTTGGATACGCAGTATTTT
CASSTRTSGGLDTQYF
>.|.|TRBV19|TRBJ2-7
TGTGCCAGTAGTATAGGCAGGGCCAGCTCCTACGAGCAGTACTTC
CASSIGRASSYEQYF
>.|.|TRBV19|TRBJ2-2
TGTGCCAGTAGTTTACTAGCGAACACCGGGGAGCTGTTTTTT
CASSLLANTGELFF
>TRBD1|.|TRBV5-1|TRBJ1-1
TGCGCCAGCAGCTCGGACAGGTTCACTGAAGCTTTCTTT
CASSSDRFTEAFF
>TRBD2|.|TRBV4-3|TRBJ2-1
TGCGCCAGCAGCCAAGGTCCCCCGCTAGCGGGGGGCGTTGAGAGCTCCTACAATGAGCAGTTCTTC
CASSQGPPLAGGVESSYNEQFF
>.|.|TRBV4-2|TRBJ2-7
TGTGCCAGCAGCCAAGAATTTGGGGAGACCTACGAGCAGTACTTC
CASSQEFGETYEQYF
>TRBD1|.|TRBV6-6|TRBJ2-7
TGTGCCAGCAGTCTCCGGGACAGGGCTGTCAAGCAGTACTTC
CASSLRDRAVKQYF
>.|.|TRBV6-5|TRBJ2-2
TGTGCCAGCAGTTACTCGATCAGTCTGCACACCGGGGAGCTGTTTTTT
CASSYSISLHTGELFF
>TRBD2|.|TRBV13|TRBJ2-1
TGTGCCAGCAGCGAAGGAATGCTAGCGGGGTTATACAATGAGCAGTTCTTC
CASSEGMLAGLYNEQFF
>.|few|TRBV5-5|TRBJ1-1
TGTGCCAGCAGCCCTTTCTTTGACAGGATACTAGGAACTGAAGCTTTCTTT
CASSPFFDRILGTEAFF
>.|.|TRBV7-9|TRBJ1-1
TGTGCCAGCAGCACCATCAGGGGCCTAAACACTGAAGCTTTCTTT
CASSTIRGLNTEAFF
>TRBD2|.|TRBV19|TRBJ2-1
TGTGCCAGTAGCTTATCCCTCCAGCGGGGGTACAATGAGCAGTTCTTC
CASSLSLQRGYNEQFF
>.|.|TRBV11-2|TRBJ2-3
TGTGCCAGCAGCTTTCAGGCAGGAGCCACAGATACGCAGTATTTT
CASSFQAGATDTQYF
>.|.|TRBV25-1|TRBJ1-1
TGTGCCAGCAGTGGGGGGGGCTGGACTGAAGCTTTCTTT
CASSGGGWTEAFF
>.|.|TRBV6-1|TRBJ1-2
TGTGCCAGCAGTGAAATACAAGGGGTATTCTATGGCTACACCTTC
CASSEIQGVFYGYTF
>.|.|TRBV5-5|TRBJ2-2
TGTGCCAGCAGCTTAGTAGCGTCAGGGGAGCTGTTTTTT
CASSLVASGELFF